The clone carrying this TCR beta chain showed up just once. Method: immunoSEQ multiplex PCR; TCRdb's copy keeps in-frame clones and lacks some. The table has about 140,000 clones, about 86% seen once. V was pared by 3 bases and J by 6 bases, with 8 bases between. CDR1 is SGHNT, CDR2 YENEEA, per germline. The CDR3 runs to 13 residues. The entry originates in a study of control samples from healthy donors and cancer patients. This TCR came from a young man in good health. This chain joins TRBV11-3 and TRBJ2-2; D is unresolved. The sample consisted of blood. The CDR3 loop is CASSFKGAGELFF. For the CDR3, the DNA is TGTGCCAGCAGCTTTAAAGGCGCCGGGGAGCTGTTTTTT.